Given below is one T cell receptor (beta chain) in context. Its antigen is still unknown. The sample belongs to a study of T cells after yellow fever vaccination. Study-level points and caveats: Overlap between CD4 and CD8 compartments was detected for a small share of clonotypes.

Template-switching 5'RACE yielded the TCR cDNA; a universal primer site and UMIs were added in the process. Each CDR3 protein gets one entry after TCRdb re-called the 5' RACE reads with MiXCR. Of hundreds of thousands of distinct CDR3 sequences listed, roughly 12% are singletons. This material consisted of PBMCs, taken on the day of the yellow fever booster vaccination. This TCR came from a man aged 25-40 years who received the YFV17D yellow fever vaccine.

CDR3 DNA: TGTGCCAGCTCACCAGAAGCAGGGATTCGCTATGGCTACACCTTC. Its protein is CASSPEAGIRYGYTF. The rearrangement links TRBV18 to TRBJ1-2; D may be TRBD1 (5 bases). CDR3 size: 15 residues. V was clipped by 2 bases and J by 4 bases, with 14 bases between them. Germline V lookup: CDR1 KGHSH, CDR2 LQKENI.